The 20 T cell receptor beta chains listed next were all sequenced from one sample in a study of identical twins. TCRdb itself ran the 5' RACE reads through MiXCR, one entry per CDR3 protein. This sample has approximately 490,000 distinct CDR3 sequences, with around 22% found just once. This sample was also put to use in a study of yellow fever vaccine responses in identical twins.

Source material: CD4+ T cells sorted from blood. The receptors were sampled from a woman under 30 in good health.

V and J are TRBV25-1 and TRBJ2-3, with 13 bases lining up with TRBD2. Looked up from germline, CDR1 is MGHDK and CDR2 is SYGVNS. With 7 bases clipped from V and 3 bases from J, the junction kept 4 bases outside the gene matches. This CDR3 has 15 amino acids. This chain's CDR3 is CASIPTSGGTDTQYF. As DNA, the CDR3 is TGTGCCAGCATACCGACTAGCGGGGGGACAGATACGCAGTATTTT.

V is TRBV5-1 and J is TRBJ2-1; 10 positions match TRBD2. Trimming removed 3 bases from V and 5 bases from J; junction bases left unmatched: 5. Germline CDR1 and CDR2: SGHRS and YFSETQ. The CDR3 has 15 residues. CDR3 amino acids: CASSSGLAAHNEQFF. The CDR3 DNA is TGCGCCAGCAGCTCTGGACTAGCGGCACACAATGAGCAGTTCTTC.

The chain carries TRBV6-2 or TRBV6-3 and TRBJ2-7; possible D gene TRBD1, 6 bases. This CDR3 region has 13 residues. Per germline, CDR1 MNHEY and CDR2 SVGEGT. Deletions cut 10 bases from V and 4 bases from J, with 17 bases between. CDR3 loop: CATNGDTQYEQYF. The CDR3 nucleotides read TGTGCCACCAACGGGGACACCCAATACGAGCAGTACTTC.

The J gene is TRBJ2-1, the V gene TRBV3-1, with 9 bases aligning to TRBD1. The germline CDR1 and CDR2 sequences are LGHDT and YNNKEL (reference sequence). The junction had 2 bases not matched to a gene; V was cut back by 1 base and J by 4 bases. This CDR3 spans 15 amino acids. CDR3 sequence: CASSQAGQGYNEQFF. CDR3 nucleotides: TGTGCCAGCAGCCAAGCCGGACAGGGGTACAATGAGCAGTTCTTC.

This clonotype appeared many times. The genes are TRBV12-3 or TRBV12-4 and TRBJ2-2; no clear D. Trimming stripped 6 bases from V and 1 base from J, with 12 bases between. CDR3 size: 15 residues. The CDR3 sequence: CASRPGVVNTGELFF. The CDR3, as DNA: TGTGCCAGCAGGCCTGGGGTTGTGAACACCGGGGAGCTGTTTTTT.

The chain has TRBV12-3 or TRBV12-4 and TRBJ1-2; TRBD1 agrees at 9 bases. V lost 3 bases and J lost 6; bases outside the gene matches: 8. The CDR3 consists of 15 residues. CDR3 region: CASSFRQQGADGYTF. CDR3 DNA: TGTGCCAGCAGTTTTCGGCAACAGGGGGCGGATGGCTACACCTTC.

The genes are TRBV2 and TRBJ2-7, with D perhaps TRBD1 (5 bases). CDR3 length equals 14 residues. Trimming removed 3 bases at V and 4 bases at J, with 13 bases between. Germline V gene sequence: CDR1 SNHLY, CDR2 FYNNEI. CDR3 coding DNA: TGTGCCAGCAGTGAGGTCCAGGGAATATACGAGCAGTACGTC. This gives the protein CASSEVQGIYEQYV.

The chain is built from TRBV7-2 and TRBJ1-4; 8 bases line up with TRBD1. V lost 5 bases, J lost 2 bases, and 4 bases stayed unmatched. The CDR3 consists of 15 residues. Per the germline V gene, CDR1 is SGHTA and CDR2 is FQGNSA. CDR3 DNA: TGTGCCAGCAGCCTCCACAGGGGGACTAATGAAAAACTGTTTTTT. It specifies CASSLHRGTNEKLFF.

The chain's CDR3 is CASWGNSDTQYF. The CDR3 DNA follows: TGTGCCAGTTGGGGGAACTCAGATACGCAGTATTTT. The rearrangement links TRBV12-3 or TRBV12-4 to TRBJ2-3; D may be TRBD1 or TRBD2 (5 bases each). CDR3 length: 12 amino acids. V lost 9 bases and J 4 bases, leaving 11 bases between the germline ends.

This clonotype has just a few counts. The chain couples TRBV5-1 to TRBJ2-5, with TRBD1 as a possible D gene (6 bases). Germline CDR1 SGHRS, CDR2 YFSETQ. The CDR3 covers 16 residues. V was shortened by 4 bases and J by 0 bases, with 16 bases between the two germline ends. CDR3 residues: CASSRGTGTYQETQYF. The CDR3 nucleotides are TGCGCCAGCAGCCGAGGAACAGGGACGTACCAAGAGACCCAGTACTTC.

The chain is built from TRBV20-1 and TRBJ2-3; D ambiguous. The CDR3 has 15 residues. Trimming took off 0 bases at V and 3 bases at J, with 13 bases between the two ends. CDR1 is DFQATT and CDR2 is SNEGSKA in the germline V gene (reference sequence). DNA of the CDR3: TGCAGTGCTAGAGATTCGATAACTCAGACAGATACGCAGTATTTT. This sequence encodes CSARDSITQTDTQYF.

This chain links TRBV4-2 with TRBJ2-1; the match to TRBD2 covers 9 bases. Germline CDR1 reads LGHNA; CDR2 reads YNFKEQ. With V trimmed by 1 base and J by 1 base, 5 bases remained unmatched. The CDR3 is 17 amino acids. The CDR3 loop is CASSQGGAGGSYNEQFF. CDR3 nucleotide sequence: TGTGCCAGCAGCCAAGGTGGAGCGGGGGGTTCCTACAATGAGCAGTTCTTC.

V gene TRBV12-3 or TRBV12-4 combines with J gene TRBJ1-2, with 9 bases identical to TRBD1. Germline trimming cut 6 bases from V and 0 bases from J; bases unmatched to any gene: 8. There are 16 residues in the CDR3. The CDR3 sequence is CASSPPRQGANYGYTF. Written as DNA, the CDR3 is TGTGCCAGCAGCCCCCCCCGACAGGGGGCTAACTATGGCTACACCTTC.

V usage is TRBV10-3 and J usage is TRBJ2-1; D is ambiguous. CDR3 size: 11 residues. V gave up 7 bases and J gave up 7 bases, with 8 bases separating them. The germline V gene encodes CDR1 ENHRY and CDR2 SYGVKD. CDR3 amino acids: CAITSRNEQFF. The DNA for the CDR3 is TGTGCCATCACTTCAAGGAATGAGCAGTTCTTC.

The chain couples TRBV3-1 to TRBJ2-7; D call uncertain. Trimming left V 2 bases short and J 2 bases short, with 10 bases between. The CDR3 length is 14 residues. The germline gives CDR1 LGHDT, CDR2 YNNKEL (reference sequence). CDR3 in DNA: TGTGCCAGCAGCCAACGGACCGATACCTACGAGCAGTACTTC. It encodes CASSQRTDTYEQYF.

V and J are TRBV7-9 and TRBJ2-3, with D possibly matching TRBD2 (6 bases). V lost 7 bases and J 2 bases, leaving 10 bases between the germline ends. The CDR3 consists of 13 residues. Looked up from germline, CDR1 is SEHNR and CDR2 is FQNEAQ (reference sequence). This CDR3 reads CASTPGDTDTQYF. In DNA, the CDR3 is TGTGCCAGCACCCCGGGAGACACAGATACGCAGTATTTT.

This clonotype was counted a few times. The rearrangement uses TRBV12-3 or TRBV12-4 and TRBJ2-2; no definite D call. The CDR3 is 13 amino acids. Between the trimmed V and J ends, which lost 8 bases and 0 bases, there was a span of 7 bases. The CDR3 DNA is TGTGCCAGCGGACCCTCGAACACCGGGGAGCTGTTTTTT. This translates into CASGPSNTGELFF.

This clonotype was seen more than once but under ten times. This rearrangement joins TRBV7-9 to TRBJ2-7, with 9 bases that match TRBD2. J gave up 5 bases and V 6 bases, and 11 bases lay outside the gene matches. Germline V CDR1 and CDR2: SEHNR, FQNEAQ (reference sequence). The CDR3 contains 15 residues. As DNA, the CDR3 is TGTGCCAGCAGTTACGTAGCGGGAGTCCGCCACGAGCAGTACTTC. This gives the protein CASSYVAGVRHEQYF.

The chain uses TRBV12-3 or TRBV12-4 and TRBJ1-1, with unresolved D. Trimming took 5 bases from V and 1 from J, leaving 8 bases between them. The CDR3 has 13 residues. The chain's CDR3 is CASSVVANTEAFF. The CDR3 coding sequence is TGTGCCAGCAGTGTAGTAGCGAACACTGAAGCTTTCTTT.

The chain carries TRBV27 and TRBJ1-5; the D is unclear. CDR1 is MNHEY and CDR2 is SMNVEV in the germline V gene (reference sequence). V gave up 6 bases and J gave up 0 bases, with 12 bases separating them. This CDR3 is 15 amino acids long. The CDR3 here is CASSLTALSNQPQHF. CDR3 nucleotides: TGTGCCAGCAGCCTAACAGCTCTTAGCAATCAGCCCCAGCATTTT.